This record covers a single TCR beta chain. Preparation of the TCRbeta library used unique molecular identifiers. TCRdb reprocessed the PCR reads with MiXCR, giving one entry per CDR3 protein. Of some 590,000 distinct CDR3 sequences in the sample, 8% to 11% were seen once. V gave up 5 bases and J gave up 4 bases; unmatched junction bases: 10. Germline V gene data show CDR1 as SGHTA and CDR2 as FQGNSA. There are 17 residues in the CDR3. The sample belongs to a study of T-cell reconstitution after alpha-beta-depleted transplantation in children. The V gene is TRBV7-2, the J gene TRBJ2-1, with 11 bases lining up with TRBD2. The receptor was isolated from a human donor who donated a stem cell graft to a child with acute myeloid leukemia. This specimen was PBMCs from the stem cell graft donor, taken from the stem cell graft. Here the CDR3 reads CASSPSGLAGSYNEQFF. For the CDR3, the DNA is TGTGCCAGCAGCCCCTCTGGACTAGCGGGCTCGTACAATGAGCAGTTCTTC.